These 15 T cell receptor beta chains were all obtained from the same sample, sequenced in a study of TIL therapy for anti-PD-1-resistant metastatic lung cancer (dated by TCRdb to the early 2020s). In the paper's terms, the time point label means: pre-treatment sample, taken before nivolumab and TIL therapy. The baseline tumor samples were excised metastases, mostly pleural nodules or supraclavicular lymph nodes, taken from the same resection that was used to grow TIL. TCR beta CDR3 regions were amplified from genomic DNA with the immunoSEQ v3 hsTCRB kit using bias-controlled multiplex PCR. The clones in this table, taken by TCRdb from immuneACCESS, are in-frame only. Not every clone is retained; where verified, under half of the shortfall comes from an unresolved V gene, and the cause of the rest is unknown. The sample includes tens of thousands of clones, with 65% to 80% observed a single time. Roughly 5.6% of the sample belongs to the ten largest clones.

Sequenced material: tumor tissue, taken at baseline. These TCRs come from a person aged 25 to 80 with non-small cell lung cancer.

V gene TRBV5-6 combines with J gene TRBJ2-1, with no clear D. The CDR3 sequence is 11 residues long. The germline CDR1 and CDR2 sequences are SGHDT and YYEEEE. The V gene lost 1 base and the J gene lost 7 bases, with 3 bases spanning the gap. The CDR3 sequence is CASSLSNEQFF. The CDR3 coding sequence is TGTGCCAGCAGCTTGTCTAATGAGCAGTTCTTC.

V is TRBV10-1 and J is TRBJ2-3, with D unresolved. Trimming shortened V by 2 bases and J by 0 bases, and 9 bases separated the two germline ends. The CDR3 spans 15 residues. CDR1 and CDR2 from the germline V gene are WNHNN and SYGVQD (reference sequence). The DNA of the CDR3 is TGCGCCAGCAGTGAGCAGGCCGTTAGCACAGATACGCAGTATTTT. This translates into CASSEQAVSTDTQYF.

This rearrangement joins TRBV7-6 to TRBJ1-6; D is ambiguous. CDR1 is SGHVS and CDR2 is FNYEAQ in the germline V gene. The CDR3 loop spans 13 amino acids. The V gene lost 9 bases and the J gene lost 5 bases, with 11 bases spanning the gap. The CDR3 DNA reads as TGTGCCAGTCAAGGGTCCAATAATTCACCCCTCCACTTT. Protein product: CASQGSNNSPLHF.

This sequence joins TRBV28 and TRBJ2-7; D not certain. Per the germline V gene, CDR1 is MDHEN and CDR2 is SYDVKM. This CDR3 contains 14 residues. V lost 3 bases, J lost 7 bases, and 16 bases lay in between. The CDR3 sequence is CASSLTYWPPEQYF. CDR3 in DNA: TGTGCCAGCAGTTTGACTTACTGGCCCCCTGAGCAGTACTTC. The full variable domain, completed using reference TRBV28 and TRBJ2-7, is DVKVTQSSRYLVKRTGEKVFLECVQDMDHENMFWYRQDPGLGLRLIYFSYDVKMKEKGDIPEGYSVSREKKERFSLILESASTNQTSMYLCASSLTYWPPEQYFGPGTRLTVT.

The chain links TRBV7-6 to TRBJ2-3, with D perhaps TRBD2 (6 bases). The V gene's germline CDR1 is SGHVS and CDR2 FNYEAQ. The CDR3 is 13 amino acids. Trimming left V 6 bases short and J 4 bases short, with 11 bases between. The CDR3 DNA follows: TGTGCCAGCAGTCTTTGGGGGGCAGATACGCAGTATTTT. Translating gives CASSLWGADTQYF.

The count of this clone is one. The rearrangement uses TRBV6-1 and TRBJ2-7; 9 nucleotides line up with TRBD1. Germline-derived CDR1 and CDR2 are MNHNS and SASEGT. Trimming took 10 bases from V and 3 from J; bases not matched to a gene: 7. The CDR3 contains 13 residues. CDR3 bases: TGTGCCACCTTGGACAGGGGCTACTACGAGCAGTACTTC. Translation: CATLDRGYYEQYF.

The chain joins TRBV5-1 to TRBJ1-6; D unresolved. The length of the CDR3 is 13 residues. Germline values: CDR1 SGHRS, CDR2 YFSETQ. The germline V and J ends were trimmed by 4 bases and 9 bases, with 11 bases remaining between them. Here the CDR3 DNA reads TGCGCCAGCAGCCCCGGTAAGGGTTCACCCCTCCACTTT. As protein: CASSPGKGSPLHF.

The chain is built from TRBV7-3 and TRBJ2-3; 12 nucleotides align to TRBD2. CDR3 size: 16 residues. V shed 3 bases and J 5 bases; nucleotides not matched to a gene: 6. The germline V gene encodes CDR1 SGHTA and CDR2 FQGTGA. As DNA, the CDR3 is TGTGCCAGCAGCTTCCGGACTAGCGGGATGGGAGATACGCAGTATTTT. It translates to CASSFRTSGMGDTQYF.

The chain carries TRBV18 and TRBJ2-7, with TRBD1 matching 7 bases. The V and J ends lost 6 bases and 7 bases, in that order; junction bases with no gene match: 15. Germline CDR1 is KGHSH and CDR2 is LQKENI. The CDR3 length is 15 residues. For the CDR3, the DNA is TGTGCCAGCTCTCCAACAGGGGAATCTGGATCAGAGCAGTACTTC. Translating it yields CASSPTGESGSEQYF.

CDR3 DNA: TGTGCCAGCAGCGCCGGACAGTCTTACCCCCTCGATACGCAGTATTTT. The encoded protein is CASSAGQSYPLDTQYF. V gene TRBV9 combines with J gene TRBJ2-3, with D maybe TRBD1 (6 bases). The V end was cut by 3 bases, the J end by 6 bases, with 20 bases between. CDR1 is SGDLS, CDR2 YYNGEE, per germline. The CDR3 spans 16 residues.

The chain links TRBV11-2 to TRBJ2-1; D ambiguous. V was cut by 5 bases and J by 6 bases, with 17 bases left in between. The CDR3 contains 15 residues. CDR1 and CDR2 (germline): SGHAT, FQNNGV. The DNA of the CDR3 is TGTGCCAGCAGCGACGGCGCTGACTGGGGCAATGAGCAGTTCTTC. Amino acids: CASSDGADWGNEQFF.

The chain links TRBV29-1 to TRBJ2-1; 10 nucleotides agree with TRBD2. V shed 0 bases, J shed 7 bases, and the junction held 9 bases outside the gene matches. This CDR3 is 16 amino acids long. Per germline, CDR1 SQVTM and CDR2 ANQGSEA. The CDR3 loop reads CSVEDQAGGPLNEQFF. CDR3 bases: TGCAGCGTTGAAGATCAAGCGGGAGGGCCTTTGAATGAGCAGTTCTTC.

The rearrangement uses TRBV9 and TRBJ2-5; D uncertain. Germline loops: CDR1 SGDLS, CDR2 YYNGEE. V was clipped by 3 bases and J by 5 bases, with 8 bases between them. The CDR3 covers 12 residues. CDR3: CASSAQGETQYF. DNA of the CDR3: TGTGCCAGCAGCGCACAAGGGGAGACCCAGTACTTC.

This clone was counted once. This chain uses TRBV5-1 with TRBJ1-5, with D possibly matching TRBD1 (6 bases). CDR1 and CDR2 from the germline V gene are SGHRS and YFSETQ. The V and J ends lost 1 base and 2 bases respectively, with 7 bases between them. CDR3 size: 14 residues. As DNA, the CDR3 is TGCGCCAGCAGCTTGTCAGGGGGCAATCAGCCCCAGCATTTT. Protein product: CASSLSGGNQPQHF. Using reference TRBV5-1 and TRBJ1-5 for the parts outside the CDR3, the full variable domain is KAGVTQTPRYLIKTRGQQVTLSCSPISGHRSVSWYQQTPGQGLQFLFEYFSETQRNKGNFPGRFSGRQFSNSRSEMNVSTLELGDSALYLCASSLSGGNQPQHFGDGTRLSIL.

V gene TRBV19 combines with J gene TRBJ2-4; 15 bases are a match to TRBD2. Germline assignment: CDR1 LNHDA and CDR2 SQIVND (reference sequence). V dropped 4 bases and J dropped 0; count of bases not matched to a gene: 7. This CDR3 has 19 residues. The CDR3 region has the DNA TGTGCCAGTAGTACCGGACTAGCGGGAGGGGTACTAGCCAAAAACATTCAGTACTTC. The encoded protein is CASSTGLAGGVLAKNIQYF.